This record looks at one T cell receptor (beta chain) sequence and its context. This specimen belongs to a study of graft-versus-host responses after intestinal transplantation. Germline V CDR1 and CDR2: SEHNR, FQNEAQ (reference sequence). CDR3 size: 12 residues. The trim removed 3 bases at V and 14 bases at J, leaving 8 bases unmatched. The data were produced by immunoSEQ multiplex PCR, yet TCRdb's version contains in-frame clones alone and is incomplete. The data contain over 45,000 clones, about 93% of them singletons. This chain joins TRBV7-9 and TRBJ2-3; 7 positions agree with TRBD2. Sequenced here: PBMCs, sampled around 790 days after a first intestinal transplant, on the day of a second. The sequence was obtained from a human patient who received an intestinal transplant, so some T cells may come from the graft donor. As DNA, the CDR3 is TGTGCCAGCAGCTTCACTAGCGACGCCCCGTATTTT. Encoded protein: CASSFTSDAPYF. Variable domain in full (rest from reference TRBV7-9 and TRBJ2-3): DTGVSQNPRHKITKRGQNVTFRCDPISEHNRLYWYRQTLGQGPEFLTYFQNEAQLEKSRLLSDRFSAERPKGSFSTLEIQRTEQGDSAMYLCASSFTSDAPYFGPGTRLTVL.